What follows are 10 T cell receptor beta chains derived from one specimen sequenced in a study of T cells in Graves' hyperthyroidism and ophthalmopathy. Amplification yielded TCR beta CDR3 regions, with RNA transcripts as the source. The TCR CDR3 was amplified in a first-round RT-PCR using the HTBI primer set. TCRdb re-called the multiplex PCR reads through MiXCR, storing one row per CDR3 protein. The data show fewer than 650,000 distinct CDR3 sequences, with approximately 15% seen just once and 7.1% held by the top ten. Sequenced: blood. The receptors derive from a woman aged 18-29 years with Graves' ophthalmopathy.

In its sample, this clonotype was seen a few times. This chain uses TRBV11-2 with TRBJ2-1; maybe TRBD2 (5 bases). The V gene's germline CDR1 is SGHAT and CDR2 FQNNGV. Trimming removed 1 base from V and 9 bases from J, with 10 bases in between. The CDR3 runs to 13 residues. This CDR3 reads CASSLGVRGEQFF. The CDR3 DNA is TGTGCCAGCAGCTTAGGCGTACGGGGTGAGCAGTTCTTC.

In this sample, this clonotype turned up many times. V and J are TRBV29-1 and TRBJ1-1, with a possible D match to TRBD1 (5 bases). V lost 4 bases and J 5 bases, leaving 14 bases between the germline ends. Germline CDR1 reads SQVTM; CDR2 reads ANQGSEA. The CDR3 sequence is 13 residues long. The CDR3 region is CSVGPTRVTEAFF. The CDR3 bases are TGCAGCGTTGGCCCCACCAGGGTAACTGAAGCTTTCTTT.

Ten or more counts support this clonotype. The chain joins TRBV20-1 to TRBJ2-5; no clear D gene. From germline, CDR1 is DFQATT and CDR2 SNEGSKA (reference sequence). The CDR3 loop spans 14 amino acids. Trimming left V 6 bases short and J 2 bases short, with 16 bases between. CDR3 sequence reads: CSAPIGVAQETQYF. The DNA of the CDR3 is TGCAGTGCCCCTATAGGAGTGGCACAAGAGACCCAGTACTTC.

This clonotype was detected many times. The genes are TRBV7-6 and TRBJ2-5; D is unresolved. Germline CDR1 is SGHVS and CDR2 is FNYEAQ. V lost 1 base, J lost 5 bases, and 14 bases lay in between. This CDR3 is built from 15 residues. The CDR3 DNA sequence: TGTGCCAGCAGCTTAGACAAGGCCCTTCCGGAGACCCAGTACTTC. It codes for CASSLDKALPETQYF.

This chain links TRBV12-3 or TRBV12-4 with TRBJ1-2; TRBD1 aligns across 7 bases. The CDR3 covers 15 residues. V was clipped by 6 bases and J by 7 bases; unmatched bases: 14. The CDR3 sequence: CASSLGQGGRRGYTF. For the CDR3, the DNA is TGTGCCAGCAGCCTTGGCCAGGGGGGGCGGCGTGGCTACACCTTC.

J is TRBJ2-1 and V is TRBV12-3 or TRBV12-4; no clear D. With 6 bases removed from V and 8 bases from J, the gap between germline ends came to 11 bases. The CDR3 runs to 12 residues. The CDR3 coding sequence is TGTGCCAGCAGCCCATCTCTCGATGAGCAGTTCTTC. This encodes CASSPSLDEQFF.

The V gene is TRBV6-1, the J gene TRBJ2-1; TRBD2 matches 9 bases. Per germline, CDR1 MNHNS and CDR2 SASEGT. V trimming: 5 bases; J trimming: 4 bases; junction bases outside the gene matches: 9. CDR3 length: 16 residues. The CDR3 here is CASSRSGSILYNEQFF. In DNA, the CDR3 is TGTGCCAGCAGTCGTAGCGGGAGTATCCTGTACAATGAGCAGTTCTTC.

This clonotype appeared a few times. The CDR3 coding sequence is TGCAGTGCCGAGGCCCCAACTAGCGGGAGCTCCGAGCAGTACTTC. As protein: CSAEAPTSGSSEQYF. V usage is TRBV20-1 and J usage is TRBJ2-7; TRBD2 aligns across 11 bases. The CDR3 loop spans 15 amino acids. V lost 6 bases, J lost 6 bases, and 13 bases stayed unmatched. Germline-derived CDR1 and CDR2 are DFQATT and SNEGSKA (reference sequence).

This clonotype was counted many times. The J gene is TRBJ2-3, the V gene TRBV20-1, with D possibly being TRBD2 (6 bases). Germline V gene lookup returns CDR1 DFQATT and CDR2 SNEGSKA (reference sequence). Trimming pared 0 bases from V and 5 bases from J, leaving 15 bases between. CDR3 length equals 15 residues. CDR3 sequence reads: CSARDRKLAGDTQYF. CDR3 bases: TGCAGTGCTAGAGATAGGAAACTAGCCGGAGATACGCAGTATTTT.

This clonotype has more than one count but fewer than ten. V and J are TRBV9 and TRBJ2-5; 12 nucleotides agree with TRBD1. Unmatched junction bases numbered 13, after V lost 0 bases and J lost 13 bases. CDR1 is SGDLS and CDR2 is YYNGEE in the germline V gene. The CDR3 spans 16 residues. The CDR3: CASSVAGTGGDGARYF. DNA for the CDR3: TGTGCCAGCAGCGTAGCCGGGACAGGGGGCGACGGGGCCCGGTACTTC. The full variable domain, rest sourced from reference TRBV9 and TRBJ2-5, is DSGVTQTPKHLITATGQRVTLRCSPRSGDLSVYWYQQSLDQGLQFLIQYYNGEERAKGNILERFSAQQFPDLHSELNLSSLELGDSALYFCASSVAGTGGDGARYFGPGTRLLVL.